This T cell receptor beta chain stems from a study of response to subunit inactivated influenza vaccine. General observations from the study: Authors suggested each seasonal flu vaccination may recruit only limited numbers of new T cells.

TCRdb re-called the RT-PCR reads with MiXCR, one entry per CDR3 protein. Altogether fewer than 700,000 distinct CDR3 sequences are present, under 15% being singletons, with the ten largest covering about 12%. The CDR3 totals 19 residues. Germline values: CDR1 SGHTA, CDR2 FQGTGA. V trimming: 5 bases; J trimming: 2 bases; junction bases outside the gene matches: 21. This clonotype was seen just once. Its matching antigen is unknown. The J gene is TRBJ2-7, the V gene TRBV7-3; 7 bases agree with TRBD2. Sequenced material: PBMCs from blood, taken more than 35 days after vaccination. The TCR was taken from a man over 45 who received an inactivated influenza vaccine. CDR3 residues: CASSPRLAAERPEAYEQYF. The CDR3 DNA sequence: TGTGCCAGCAGCCCCCGCCTAGCGGCCGAGAGACCTGAAGCCTACGAGCAGTACTTC.